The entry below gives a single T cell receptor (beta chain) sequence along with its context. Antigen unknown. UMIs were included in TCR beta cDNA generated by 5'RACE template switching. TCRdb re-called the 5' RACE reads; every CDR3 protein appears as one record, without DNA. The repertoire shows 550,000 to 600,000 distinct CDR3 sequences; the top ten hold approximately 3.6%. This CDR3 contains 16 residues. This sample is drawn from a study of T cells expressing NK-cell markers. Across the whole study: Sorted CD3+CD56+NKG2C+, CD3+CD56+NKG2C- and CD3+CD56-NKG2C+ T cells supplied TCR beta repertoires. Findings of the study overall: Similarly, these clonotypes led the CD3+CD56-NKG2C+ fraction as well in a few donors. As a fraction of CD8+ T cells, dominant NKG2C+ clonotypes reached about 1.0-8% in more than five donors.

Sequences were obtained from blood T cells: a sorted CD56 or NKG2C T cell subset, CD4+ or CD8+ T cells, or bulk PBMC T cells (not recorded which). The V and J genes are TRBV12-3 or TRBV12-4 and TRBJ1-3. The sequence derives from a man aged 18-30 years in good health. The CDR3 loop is CASSPQRIYSGNTIYF.